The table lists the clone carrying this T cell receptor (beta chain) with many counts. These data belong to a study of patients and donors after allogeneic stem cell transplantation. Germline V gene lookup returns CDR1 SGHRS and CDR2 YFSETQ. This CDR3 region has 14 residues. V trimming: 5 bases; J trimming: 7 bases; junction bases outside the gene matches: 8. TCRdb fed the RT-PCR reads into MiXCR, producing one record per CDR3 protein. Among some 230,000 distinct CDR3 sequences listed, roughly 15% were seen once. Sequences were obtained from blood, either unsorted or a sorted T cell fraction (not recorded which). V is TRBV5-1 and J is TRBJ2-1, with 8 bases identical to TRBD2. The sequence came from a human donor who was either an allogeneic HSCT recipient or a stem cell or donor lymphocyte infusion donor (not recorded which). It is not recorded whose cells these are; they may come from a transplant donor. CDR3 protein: CASSRAGARNEQFF. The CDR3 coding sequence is TGCGCCAGCAGTAGAGCGGGAGCGCGGAATGAGCAGTTCTTC.